This entry describes one TCR beta chain. Its antigen is unidentified. The source of the sample is a study of Ad26.COV2.S vaccination and SARS-CoV-2 variants. Overall study results and limits: Overall T cell responses may have been underestimated by the analyses of TCR breadth and depth. With respect to non-spike TCR breadth, vaccine and placebo recipients were similar.

Data came from immunoSEQ multiplex PCR; TCRdb stores just in-frame clones and leaves some out. The data show 450,000 to 550,000 clones, roughly nine tenths seen once. The treatment denotes: around 19 received Ad26.COV2.S at low or high dose, single or two shots; about 5 received placebo; per-sample allocation not given. After the first vaccine or placebo injection, samples were drawn on day 63. A Boston donor was an adult aged 18-55 years. Vaccination employed an Ad26 vector expressing the Wuhan-strain SARS-CoV-2 spike. The germline CDR1 and CDR2 sequences are SGHTA and FQGNSA. V was pared by 1 base and J by 4 bases, with 13 bases between. This CDR3 is built from 15 residues.

The sequence came from a person between 18 and 65 years old who received the Ad26.COV2.S COVID-19 vaccine or a placebo. The chain carries TRBV7-2 and TRBJ1-1, with D unclear. The material sequenced was peripheral blood, taken in a trial of Ad26.COV2.S vaccine versus placebo. This CDR3 is CASSLVFREGTEAFF. CDR3 bases: TGTGCCAGCAGCTTAGTATTTCGTGAGGGCACTGAAGCTTTCTTT.